The 31 T cell receptor beta chains below were found in one sample sequenced in a study of blood T cell repertoires in COVID-19. Clones were sequenced by immunoSEQ multiplex PCR, and TCRdb holds only the in-frame ones, with some missing. Among 250,000 to 350,000 clones listed, about 85% were seen once. The specimen sequenced was peripheral blood. The source is a woman aged 45-59 years with active or convalescent COVID-19.

V and J are TRBV30 and TRBJ2-3, with D uncertain. Germline CDR1 reads GTSNPN; CDR2 reads SVGIG (reference sequence). CDR3 length: 11 residues. Trimming shortened V by 0 bases and J by 6 bases, and 4 bases separated the two germline ends. The CDR3, as DNA: TGTGCCTGGAGTGTATCTGATACGCAGTATTTT. It encodes CAWSVSDTQYF.

The J gene is TRBJ1-1, the V gene TRBV5-8; tentatively, D is TRBD1 (6 bases). Germline V gene lookup returns CDR1 SGHTS and CDR2 YDEGEE. V dropped 0 bases and J dropped 3 bases, with 12 bases sitting between them. The CDR3 runs 15 residues. CDR3 DNA sequence: TGTGCCAGCAGCTTGGACAGGGCAGGCGACACTGAAGCTTTCTTT. It codes for CASSLDRAGDTEAFF.

The chain recombines TRBV25-1 with TRBJ2-1; 10 bases line up with TRBD1. There are 15 residues in the CDR3. With 4 bases clipped from V and 10 bases from J, the junction kept 10 bases outside the gene matches. The germline gives CDR1 MGHDK, CDR2 SYGVNS. In nucleotides, the CDR3 is TGTGCCAGCAGTGTGCAACCGGGACAGGGGTACGAGCAGTTCTTC. Protein sequence: CASSVQPGQGYEQFF.

In regard to this clone: The same CDR3 also results from other DNA sequences found in this sample. The V and J genes are TRBV4-1 and TRBJ2-2; maybe TRBD1 (6 bases). The CDR3 has 16 residues. V lost 3 bases to trimming and J lost 0 bases, with 11 bases between them. The V gene's germline CDR1 is MGHRA and CDR2 YSYEKL. The CDR3 sequence is CASSHPDRPNTGELFF. The CDR3, as DNA: TGCGCCAGCAGCCACCCGGACAGACCGAACACCGGGGAGCTGTTTTTT.

This chain connects TRBV12-3 or TRBV12-4 to TRBJ2-7, with 7 bases aligning to TRBD2. The V segment lost 5 bases and the J segment 6 bases; nucleotides outside the gene matches: 4. The CDR3 sequence is 12 residues long. Here the CDR3 DNA reads TGTGCCAGCAGTAGCGGGGTGAGCGAGCAGTACTTC. It specifies CASSSGVSEQYF.

V is TRBV18 and J is TRBJ2-2, with 13 bases aligning to TRBD2. V was clipped by 5 bases and J by 7 bases; unmatched bases: 7. CDR1 is KGHSH, CDR2 LQKENI, per germline. This CDR3 comprises 16 residues. The DNA of the CDR3 is TGTGCCAGCTCAAGGACTAGCGGGAGTATAGACGGGGAGCTGTTTTTT. It encodes CASSRTSGSIDGELFF.

The chain uses TRBV19 and TRBJ1-3; possibly TRBD1 for D (6 bases). With 7 bases removed from V and 4 bases from J, the gap between germline ends came to 20 bases. CDR1 is LNHDA and CDR2 is SQIVND in the germline V gene (reference sequence). The length of the CDR3 is 16 residues. CDR3 region: CASTILAGTTGNTIYF. As DNA, the CDR3 is TGTGCCAGTACCATATTGGCCGGGACAACCGGAAACACCATATATTTT.

Of note for this clone: Additional DNA sequences in this sample encode the identical CDR3. This rearrangement joins TRBV5-1 to TRBJ1-1; no clear D. This CDR3 has 15 residues. Deletions cut 0 bases from V and 0 bases from J, with 9 bases between. Germline V gene data show CDR1 as SGHRS and CDR2 as YFSETQ. CDR3 nucleotides: TGCGCCAGCAGCTTGGTTTCCGGGATGAACACTGAAGCTTTCTTT. Translating gives CASSLVSGMNTEAFF. Complete variable domain (other parts from reference TRBV5-1 and TRBJ1-1): KAGVTQTPRYLIKTRGQQVTLSCSPISGHRSVSWYQQTPGQGLQFLFEYFSETQRNKGNFPGRFSGRQFSNSRSEMNVSTLELGDSALYLCASSLVSGMNTEAFFGQGTRLTVV.

The chain links TRBV29-1 to TRBJ1-1; 9 bases map to TRBD1. With V trimmed by 5 bases and J by 6 bases, 10 bases remained unmatched. The CDR3 spans 14 residues. Germline V gene lookup returns CDR1 SQVTM and CDR2 ANQGSEA. Here the CDR3 reads CSVRPRGQGSEAFF. CDR3 nucleotide sequence: TGCAGCGTTCGCCCCCGGGGACAGGGTTCTGAAGCTTTCTTT.

The chain combines TRBV3-1 (or the pseudogene TRBV3-2) with TRBJ2-3; 10 bases are shared with TRBD2. Germline values: CDR1 LGHDT, CDR2 YNNKEL (reference sequence). CDR3 length: 16 amino acids. The junction had 4 bases not matched to a gene; V was cut back by 4 bases and J by 0 bases. In DNA, the CDR3 is TGTGCCAGCAGCCGGTTGACTAGCGGGAGCACAGATACGCAGTATTTT. It encodes CASSRLTSGSTDTQYF.

The chain has TRBV27 and TRBJ2-1; 11 nucleotides agree with TRBD2. The ends lost 0 bases at V and 7 bases at J; junction bases unmatched: 5. The germline V gene encodes CDR1 MNHEY and CDR2 SMNVEV (reference sequence). The CDR3 runs 16 residues. CDR3 protein: CASSLSGLAAGNEQFF. The CDR3 nucleotides are TGTGCCAGCAGTTTATCGGGACTAGCGGCGGGGAATGAGCAGTTCTTC.

The rearrangement links TRBV7-8 to TRBJ2-3, with 7 nucleotides matching TRBD2. Germline lookup yields CDR1 SGHVS and CDR2 FQNEAQ. This CDR3 contains 16 residues. V lost 2 bases to trimming and J lost 4 bases; unmatched junction nucleotides: 9. CDR3 amino acids: CASSLWQQGGADTQYF. CDR3 coding DNA: TGTGCCAGCAGCTTATGGCAGCAGGGAGGGGCAGATACGCAGTATTTT.

This sequence joins TRBV10-3 and TRBJ1-2; possible D gene TRBD1, 5 bases. From germline, CDR1 is ENHRY and CDR2 SYGVKD. V lost 6 bases to trimming and J lost 2 bases, with 13 bases between them. CDR3 size: 14 residues. As DNA, the CDR3 is TGTGCCATCAGGGGGCCCCCCCCCAACTATGGCTACACCTTC. It is translated as CAIRGPPPNYGYTF.

The V call is TRBV12-3 or TRBV12-4, the J call TRBJ2-5; 7 nucleotides line up with TRBD2. V lost 8 bases to trimming and J lost 4 bases; unmatched junction nucleotides: 7. The CDR3 has 13 amino acids. The DNA for the CDR3 is TGTGCCAGCTCTTTGTGGGAGGGAGAGACCCAGTACTTC. Amino acids: CASSLWEGETQYF.

The chain has TRBV7-9 and TRBJ2-5; TRBD1 matches at 11 bases. After removal of 7 bases from V and 3 bases from J, the junction contained 10 bases not matched to a gene. The CDR3 has 16 amino acids. Germline CDR1 and CDR2: SEHNR and FQNEAQ (reference sequence). The CDR3 nucleotides read TGTGCCAGCACCTTCACCGGGACAGGGGGGAAAGAGACCCAGTACTTC. It translates to CASTFTGTGGKETQYF.

The V gene is TRBV3-1 (or the pseudogene TRBV3-2), the J gene TRBJ1-3; D is uncertain. The ends were cut back, 6 bases at V and 14 bases at J, with 20 bases in the middle. The CDR3 is 13 residues long. In germline, CDR1 is LGHDT, CDR2 YNNKEL (reference sequence). Here the CDR3 DNA reads TGTGCCAGCAGTCACCAAGACACCCTTAACCTATATTTT. Encoded protein: CASSHQDTLNLYF.

V usage is TRBV11-2 and J usage is TRBJ1-1, with D possibly being TRBD1 (6 bases). V lost 5 bases to trimming and J lost 0 bases, with 19 bases between them. CDR3 size: 17 residues. Germline V gene sequence: CDR1 SGHAT, CDR2 FQNNGV. CDR3 nucleotide sequence: TGTGCCAGCAGCCCTAGGGTCAGGGGAACTGTGAACACTGAAGCTTTCTTT. Translated: CASSPRVRGTVNTEAFF.

This sequence joins TRBV2 and TRBJ2-1, with TRBD2 identical over 10 bases. The CDR3 contains 15 residues. CDR1 is SNHLY, CDR2 FYNNEI, per germline. Germline trimming cut 3 bases from V and 9 bases from J; bases unmatched to any gene: 8. CDR3 in DNA: TGTGCCAGCAGTGATCCGCCTAGCGGGAGAGGTGAGCAGTTCTTC. Amino acids: CASSDPPSGRGEQFF.

This clone was detected many times. V is TRBV10-2 and J is TRBJ2-3; 9 bases fit TRBD2. J gave up 0 bases and V 7 bases, and 2 bases lay outside the gene matches. The length of the CDR3 is 14 residues. Germline loops: CDR1 WSHSY, CDR2 SAAADI. CDR3: CASILAGSTDTQYF. The CDR3 coding sequence is TGCGCCAGCATCCTAGCGGGAAGCACAGATACGCAGTATTTT.

The gene calls are TRBV6-6 and TRBJ1-2, with no clear D. The germline CDR1 and CDR2 sequences are MNHNY and SVGAGI (reference sequence). Trimming cost V 9 bases and J 2 bases, with 19 bases left between them. The CDR3 spans 15 residues. In nucleotides, the CDR3 is TGTGCCAGTCTAGAGGGAATCCTCACCAACTATGGCTACACCTTC. This encodes CASLEGILTNYGYTF.

This clone was observed once. As DNA, the CDR3 is TGTGCCAGCACCAAGACGGGGACAGGAGCCTATGGCTACACCTTC. Translation: CASTKTGTGAYGYTF. This chain links TRBV2 with TRBJ1-2; 8 positions match TRBD1. CDR3 length: 15 amino acids. V lost 7 bases to trimming and J lost 4 bases; unmatched junction nucleotides: 11. In germline, CDR1 is SNHLY, CDR2 FYNNEI. The full variable domain, its missing parts supplied by reference TRBV2 and TRBJ1-2, is EPEVTQTPSHQVTQMGQEVILRCVPISNHLYFYWYRQILGQKVEFLVSFYNNEISEKSEIFDDQFSVERPDGSNFTLKIRSTKLEDSAMYFCASTKTGTGAYGYTFGSGTRLTVV.

The rearrangement joins TRBV5-4 to TRBJ1-1; perhaps TRBD1 as D (6 bases). Trimming cost V 9 bases and J 2 bases, with 26 bases left between them. Germline CDR1 is SGHNT and CDR2 is YYREEE (reference sequence). CDR3 length: 17 residues. CDR3 protein: CANNTHREGLGNTEAFF. In DNA, the CDR3 is TGTGCCAACAATACGCACAGGGAGGGTTTGGGAAACACTGAAGCTTTCTTT.

The sample holds one count of this clone. The rearrangement uses TRBV5-1 and TRBJ1-2; a possible D gene is TRBD1 (5 bases). This CDR3 is built from 12 residues. The V end lost 4 bases, the J end lost 5 bases, and 9 bases lay between the germline ends. Germline CDR1 is SGHRS and CDR2 is YFSETQ. For the CDR3, the DNA is TGCGCCAGCAGCGTAGACAGATATGGCTACACCTTC. Translation: CASSVDRYGYTF.

The gene calls are TRBV29-1 and TRBJ1-1, with TRBD1 as a possible D gene (5 bases). CDR1 SQVTM and CDR2 ANQGSEA come from the germline V gene. The CDR3 covers 14 residues. V lost 7 bases to trimming and J lost 1 base, with 16 bases between them. This chain's CDR3 is CSATAGTGNTEAFF. The CDR3 DNA reads as TGCAGCGCAACCGCGGGGACGGGGAACACTGAAGCTTTCTTT.

This rearrangement joins TRBV7-2 to TRBJ2-5, with 10 bases lining up with TRBD1. Germline loops: CDR1 SGHTA, CDR2 FQGNSA. V was clipped by 1 base and J by 2 bases; unmatched bases: 7. The CDR3 contains 17 residues. The CDR3 DNA reads TGTGCCAGCAGCTTAGGCCCGACAGGGGGCGGGCAAGAGACCCAGTACTTC. Its protein is CASSLGPTGGGQETQYF.

The J gene is TRBJ2-3, the V gene TRBV3-1 (or the pseudogene TRBV3-2); 9 nucleotides agree with TRBD2. Germline values: CDR1 LGHDT, CDR2 YNNKEL (reference sequence). This CDR3 has 16 amino acids. The V and J ends lost 0 bases and 1 base, in that order; junction bases with no gene match: 2. CDR3: CASSQEVAGGTDTQYF. The CDR3 nucleotides read TGTGCCAGCAGCCAAGAGGTAGCGGGGGGCACAGATACGCAGTATTTT.

The chain links TRBV5-6 to TRBJ2-3; TRBD2 matches at 8 bases. CDR3 length equals 14 residues. The germline gives CDR1 SGHDT, CDR2 YYEEEE. The V segment lost 4 bases and the J segment 2 bases; nucleotides outside the gene matches: 3. The CDR3 DNA follows: TGTGCCAGCAGCCCGGGACTAGTCACAGATACGCAGTATTTT. This gives the protein CASSPGLVTDTQYF.

CDR3 region: CASSLAGQPQHF. The CDR3 DNA sequence: TGTGCCAGCAGCTTGGCCGGTCAGCCCCAGCATTTT. The chain combines TRBV5-4 with TRBJ1-5; D is unclear. The V gene's germline CDR1 is SGHNT and CDR2 YYREEE (reference sequence). The CDR3 has 12 amino acids. Trimming stripped 0 bases from V and 6 bases from J, with 4 bases between.

The chain combines TRBV5-1 with TRBJ2-3; tentative D call: TRBD2 (5 bases). The CDR3 is 16 residues long. In germline, CDR1 is SGHRS, CDR2 YFSETQ. Trimming took 2 bases from V and 5 from J, leaving 18 bases between them. CDR3 nucleotides: TGCGCCAGCAGCTTCAGTGGCGCCCGAGAGGGAGATACGCAGTATTTT. Amino acid sequence: CASSFSGAREGDTQYF.

The V call is TRBV6-5, the J call TRBJ1-2; 7 bases agree with TRBD1. The CDR3 totals 13 residues. The V gene end was trimmed by 8 bases and the J gene end by 4 bases; junction bases not matched to a gene: 7. CDR1 and CDR2 from the germline V gene are MNHEY and SVGAGI. The CDR3 protein is CASSQGITYGYTF. CDR3 coding DNA: TGTGCCAGCTCACAGGGGATAACCTATGGCTACACCTTC.

This chain links TRBV27 with TRBJ2-1; D may be TRBD2 (5 bases). This CDR3 region has 14 residues. V was clipped by 5 bases and J by 0 bases, with 8 bases between them. CDR1 is MNHEY, CDR2 SMNVEV, per germline (reference sequence). CDR3 sequence reads: CASSRGSSYNEQFF. CDR3 nucleotides: TGTGCCAGCAGTCGGGGTAGCTCCTACAATGAGCAGTTCTTC.